These 11 T cell receptor beta chains were all obtained from the same sample, sequenced in a study of T cell changes during pregnancy in multiple sclerosis. TCRdb's copy holds only in-frame clones and misses some; the assay was immunoSEQ multiplex PCR. The sample yields about 75,000 clones, 94% seen once. The specimen comprised CD4+ T cells from peripheral blood mononuclear cells, sampled after pregnancy. Receptors were obtained from a female donor with multiple sclerosis, enrolled in a pregnancy study.

The rearrangement joins TRBV20-1 to TRBJ2-3, with TRBD1 matching 9 bases. Germline V gene data show CDR1 as DFQATT and CDR2 as SNEGSKA (reference sequence). The CDR3 totals 11 residues. The CDR3 here is CTGTGTDTQYF. The CDR3 region has the DNA TGCACCGGGACAGGGACAGATACGCAGTATTTT.

V and J are TRBV9 and TRBJ2-7; 9 bases map to TRBD2. Germline CDR1 is SGDLS and CDR2 is YYNGEE. This CDR3 has 14 amino acids. The V and J ends lost 3 bases and 3 bases, in that order; junction bases with no gene match: 4. DNA for the CDR3: TGTGCCAGCAGCGGTAGCGGGAGTGACTACGAGCAGTACTTC. Its protein is CASSGSGSDYEQYF.

The chain is built from TRBV14 and TRBJ2-7; a weak D match, TRBD2 (6 bases). The germline gives CDR1 SGHDN, CDR2 FVKESK. CDR3 length equals 13 residues. Trimming pared 3 bases from V and 2 bases from J, leaving 8 bases between. CDR3 DNA: TGTGCCAGCAGCCACAGGGAGGCCTACGAGCAGTACTTC. This sequence encodes CASSHREAYEQYF.

This clone was observed a handful of times. J is TRBJ1-1 and V is TRBV29-1; D gene uncertain. CDR1 and CDR2 from the germline V gene are SQVTM and ANQGSEA. This CDR3 is 11 amino acids long. V lost 4 bases and J lost 4, with 7 bases in between. The CDR3 here is CSVAGPTEAFF. The CDR3 coding sequence is TGCAGCGTTGCGGGTCCCACTGAAGCTTTCTTT. Full variable domain (remainder filled in from reference TRBV29-1 and TRBJ1-1): SAVISQKPSRDICQRGTSLTIQCQVDSQVTMMFWYRQQPGQSLTLIATANQGSEATYESGFVIDKFPISRPNLTFSTLTVSNMSPEDSSIYLCSVAGPTEAFFGQGTRLTVV.

This sequence joins TRBV28 and TRBJ1-5; maybe TRBD1 (5 bases). V was shortened by 10 bases and J by 0 bases, with 10 bases between the two germline ends. Germline V gene lookup returns CDR1 MDHEN and CDR2 SYDVKM. The CDR3 covers 13 residues. The chain's CDR3 is CATRDYSNQPQHF. The CDR3 region has the DNA TGTGCCACCCGGGACTATAGCAATCAGCCCCAGCATTTT. Full variable domain (remainder filled in from reference TRBV28 and TRBJ1-5): DVKVTQSSRYLVKRTGEKVFLECVQDMDHENMFWYRQDPGLGLRLIYFSYDVKMKEKGDIPEGYSVSREKKERFSLILESASTNQTSMYLCATRDYSNQPQHFGDGTRLSIL.

As regards this clone: The sample contains more than one DNA sequence encoding this CDR3. The gene calls are TRBV18 and TRBJ2-5; no clear D gene. Trimming removed 0 bases at V and 4 bases at J, with 6 bases between. CDR3 length: 13 amino acids. Germline CDR1 KGHSH, CDR2 LQKENI. The CDR3 is CASSPPTRETQYF. CDR3 nucleotide sequence: TGTGCCAGCTCACCACCCACTCGAGAGACCCAGTACTTC. Full variable domain (remainder filled in from reference TRBV18 and TRBJ2-5): NAGVMQNPRHLVRRRGQEARLRCSPMKGHSHVYWYRQLPEEGLKFMVYLQKENIIDESGMPKERFSAEFPKEGPSILRIQQVVRGDSAAYFCASSPPTRETQYFGPGTRLLVL.

The chain links TRBV9 to TRBJ1-1; no clear D. Per germline, CDR1 SGDLS and CDR2 YYNGEE. The CDR3 length is 13 residues. V was cut by 0 bases and J by 1 base, with 4 bases left in between. The DNA for the CDR3 is TGTGCCAGCAGCGTAGTAAAGAACACTGAAGCTTTCTTT. Amino acid sequence: CASSVVKNTEAFF.

V gene TRBV11-1 combines with J gene TRBJ1-2, with D possibly matching TRBD1 (5 bases). The CDR3 is made up of 13 amino acids. Germline CDR1 is SGHAT and CDR2 is FQDESV (reference sequence). The germline V and J ends were trimmed by 0 bases and 8 bases, with 10 bases remaining between them. The CDR3 bases are TGTGCCAGCAGCTTAGCGGACACTTTCGGCTACACCTTC. Amino acids: CASSLADTFGYTF. Supplemented by reference TRBV11-1 and TRBJ1-2, the full variable domain reads EAEVAQSPRYKITEKSQAVAFWCDPISGHATLYWYRQILGQGPELLVQFQDESVVDDSQLPKDRFSAERLKGVDSTLKIQPAELGDSAMYLCASSLADTFGYTFGSGTRLTVV.

V and J are TRBV19 and TRBJ2-4; D not resolved. From germline, CDR1 is LNHDA and CDR2 SQIVND (reference sequence). V gave up 10 bases and J gave up 7 bases, with 17 bases separating them. This CDR3 region has 13 residues. CDR3 sequence (DNA): TGTGCCACCGCCGTCACGACTGGTAACATTCAGTACTTC. Protein: CATAVTTGNIQYF. Full variable domain (missing parts from reference TRBV19 and TRBJ2-4): DGGITQSPKYLFRKEGQNVTLSCEQNLNHDAMYWYRQDPGQGLRLIYYSQIVNDFQKGDIAEGYSVSREKKESFPLTVTSAQKNPTAFYLCATAVTTGNIQYFGAGTRLSVL.

CDR3 sequence: CASSVAPASSGITDTQYF. The CDR3 DNA sequence: TGTGCCAGCAGCGTAGCCCCGGCGAGTAGCGGGATTACAGATACGCAGTATTTT. This chain connects TRBV9 to TRBJ2-3; 8 positions match TRBD2. In germline, CDR1 is SGDLS, CDR2 YYNGEE. The ends lost 0 bases at V and 3 bases at J; junction bases unmatched: 12. This CDR3 is built from 18 residues.

V usage is TRBV4-3 and J usage is TRBJ2-7; possible D gene TRBD2, 5 bases. The CDR3 covers 14 residues. V was trimmed by 1 base and J by 3 bases, leaving 10 bases between them. Germline loops: CDR1 LGHNA, CDR2 YSLEER. In DNA, the CDR3 is TGCGCCAGCAGCCAAGTCGTGGCGGGCTACGAGCAGTACTTC. The encoded protein is CASSQVVAGYEQYF.